These T cell receptor beta chains were read from a single sample in a study of T cell repertoires in cytomegalovirus infection. TCRdb re-called the reads through MiXCR, storing one row per CDR3 protein. The table shows approximately 250,000 distinct CDR3 sequences, with roughly 22% occurring only once. Sequences were obtained from CD8+ T cells from PBMCs. Every receptor here comes from a human donor in good health (CMV status not recorded). Some clones in this sample may be carry-over from other donors' samples. Each CDR3 is given with its conserved first and last residue. The D gene is left open where the match is weak. Size is omitted from some rows. Given values are once, few, many or a class for expanded clones.

>TRBV28|NA|TRBJ2-1|NA
CASSFRTGLGLSYNEQFF
TGTGCCAGCAGTTTTCGGACCGGCCTCGGACTCTCCTACAATGAGCAGTTCTTC
>TRBV7-2|NA|TRBJ1-6|many
CASSLADRPNYNSPLHF
TGTGCCAGCAGCTTAGCGGACCGGCCCAACTATAATTCACCCCTCCACTTT
>TRBV5-6|NA|TRBJ1-5|NA
CASSLGNLGPQHF
TGTGCCAGCAGCTTGGGGAATCTGGGGCCCCAGCATTTT
>TRBV20-1|NA|TRBJ2-3|NA
CSASPQLGANIYTQYF
TGCAGTGCTAGTCCCCAGCTGGGGGCCAATATATATACGCAGTATTTT
>TRBV12-3/TRBV12-4|NA|TRBJ2-7|few
CASRFGMEQYF
TGTGCCAGCAGATTTGGGATGGAGCAGTACTTC
>TRBV7-2|NA|TRBJ2-7|medium-sized
CASSLVGRAGSYEQYF
TGTGCCAGCAGCTTAGTTGGCCGTGCCGGCTCCTACGAGCAGTACTTC
>TRBV28|TRBD2|TRBJ2-3|many
CASTGGGTPGRSTQYF
TGTGCCAGCACCGGCGGGGGGACACCGGGGAGGTCTACGCAGTATTTT
>TRBV12-3/TRBV12-4|NA|TRBJ2-7|NA
CARSTPYEQYF
TGTGCCAGAAGCACTCCCTACGAGCAGTACTTC
>TRBV4-2|NA|TRBJ2-7|NA
CASSQVGNEQYF
TGTGCCAGCAGCCAAGTTGGGAACGAGCAGTACTTC
>TRBV5-1|NA|TRBJ2-3|NA
CASSLRGAGDTQYF
TGCGCCAGCAGCTTACGAGGGGCGGGAGATACGCAGTATTTT
>TRBV29-1|NA|TRBJ2-1|few
CSAFGGVISYNEQFF
TGCAGCGCTTTCGGCGGGGTGATATCCTACAATGAGCAGTTCTTC
>TRBV5-1|TRBD1|TRBJ1-2|few
CASRAPDRGNGYTF
TGCGCCAGCAGAGCCCCGGACAGGGGAAATGGCTACACCTTC
>TRBV7-2|NA|TRBJ2-1|many
CASSLVSANGRQFF
TGTGCCAGCAGCTTAGTATCAGCGAACGGTCGGCAGTTCTTC
>TRBV23-1|NA|TRBJ2-1|NA
CASSQTSSNEQFF
TGCGCCAGCAGCCAGACTAGTTCCAATGAGCAGTTCTTC
>TRBV7-6|NA|TRBJ1-6|NA
CASSLERNHSPLHF
TGTGCCAGCAGCTTAGAACGGAACCATTCACCCCTCCACTTT
>TRBV29-1|TRBD1|TRBJ1-1|NA
CSGTGTGFGAFF
TGCAGCGGCACCGGGACAGGCTTCGGAGCTTTCTTT
>TRBV6-2/TRBV6-3|NA|TRBJ1-1|NA
CASSRDGGEIDTEAFF
TGTGCCAGCAGCAGGGACGGGGGGGAAATAGACACTGAAGCTTTCTTT
>TRBV2|NA|TRBJ2-1|NA
CASSENRGHNEQFF
TGTGCCAGCAGTGAAAACCGGGGCCACAATGAGCAGTTCTTC
>TRBV7-2|TRBD2|TRBJ2-1|many
CASTRGSGGAYNEQFF
TGTGCCAGCACCCGGGGTAGCGGGGGGGCGTACAATGAGCAGTTCTTC
>TRBV6-5|TRBD1|TRBJ1-2|NA
CASSPDRQGFNYGYTF
TGTGCCAGCAGCCCAGATCGACAGGGTTTCAACTATGGCTACACCTTC
>TRBV7-8|TRBD1|TRBJ2-7|many
CASSLPPGQGGEQYF
TGTGCCAGCAGCTTACCCCCGGGACAGGGTGGGGAGCAGTACTTC
>TRBV7-8|NA|TRBJ2-3|many
CASSPSGGTGTDTQYF
TGTGCCAGCAGCCCGTCGGGGGGGACAGGCACAGATACGCAGTATTTT
>TRBV7-6|NA|TRBJ2-1|many
CASSSDLAPGEQFF
TGTGCCAGCAGCTCAGACCTAGCGCCCGGTGAGCAGTTCTTC
>TRBV11-2|NA|TRBJ1-2|NA
CASSLGSGGYTF
TGTGCCAGCAGCTTGGGGAGCGGTGGCTACACCTTC
>TRBV28|TRBD2|TRBJ2-7|NA
CASSLFISWGLAGSSSYEQYF
TGTGCCAGCAGTTTATTCATAAGTTGGGGACTAGCGGGTTCTAGCTCCTACGAGCAGTACTTC
>TRBV27|NA|TRBJ2-7|NA
CASSIRTEGDEQYF
TGTGCCAGCAGTATCCGGACAGAAGGGGACGAGCAGTACTTC
>TRBV5-1|NA|TRBJ1-1|NA
CASSLDNPNTEAFF
TGCGCCAGCAGTTTGGACAATCCGAACACTGAAGCTTTCTTT
>TRBV5-1|NA|TRBJ1-1|few
CASSYLMNTEAFF
TGCGCCAGCAGCTACCTCATGAACACTGAAGCTTTCTTT
>TRBV5-1|NA|TRBJ2-7|few
CASSLVSGAQSEQYF
TGCGCCAGCAGCTTGGTGTCGGGGGCGCAAAGCGAGCAGTACTTC
>TRBV28|NA|TRBJ1-5|many
CASRDTDQPQHF
TGTGCCAGCCGGGACACCGATCAGCCCCAGCATTTT
>TRBV3-1|NA|TRBJ2-1|many
CASSQVLLSYNEQFF
TGTGCCAGCAGCCAAGTCCTTCTCTCCTACAATGAGCAGTTCTTC